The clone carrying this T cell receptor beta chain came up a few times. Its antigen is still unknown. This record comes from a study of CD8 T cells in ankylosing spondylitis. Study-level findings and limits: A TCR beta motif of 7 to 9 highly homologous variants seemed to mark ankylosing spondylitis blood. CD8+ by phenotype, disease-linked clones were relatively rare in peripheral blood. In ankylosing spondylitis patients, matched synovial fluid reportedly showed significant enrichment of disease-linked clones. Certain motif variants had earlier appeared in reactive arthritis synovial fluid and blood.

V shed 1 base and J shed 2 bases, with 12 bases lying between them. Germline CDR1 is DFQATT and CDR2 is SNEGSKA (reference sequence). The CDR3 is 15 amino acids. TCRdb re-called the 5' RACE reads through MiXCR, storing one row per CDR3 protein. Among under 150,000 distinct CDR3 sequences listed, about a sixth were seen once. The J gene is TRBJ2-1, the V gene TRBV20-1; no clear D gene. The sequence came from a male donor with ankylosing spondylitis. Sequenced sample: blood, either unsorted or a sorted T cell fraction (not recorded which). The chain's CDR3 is CSARVVHLPYNEQFF. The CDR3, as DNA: TGCAGTGCTAGAGTAGTTCACCTCCCCTACAATGAGCAGTTCTTC.